Following are 30 T cell receptor beta chains from one sample sequenced in a study of blood T cells in healthy people across ages. A sample-barcoded 5' primer and a J-beta primer mix were used in a second PCR of about 7 to 12 cycles. TCRdb ran MiXCR on the 5' RACE reads and lists one entry per CDR3 protein. This sample has about 1,400,000 distinct CDR3 sequences; about 40% occur once, and the top ten carry approximately 7.9%. Sequencing was performed on blood. Receptors originate from a woman younger than 35 in good health.

The V call is TRBV20-1, the J call TRBJ1-1; 8 positions agree with TRBD1. The CDR3 has 17 amino acids. V dropped 0 bases and J dropped 1; count of bases not matched to a gene: 10. Germline loops: CDR1 DFQATT, CDR2 SNEGSKA (reference sequence). CDR3 bases: TGCAGTGCTAGAGATTTACTTCGACAGGGGAAGAACACTGAAGCTTTCTTT. It specifies CSARDLLRQGKNTEAFF.

This clonotype was counted only a few times. The chain is built from TRBV28 and TRBJ2-3; TRBD2 agrees at 10 bases. With V trimmed by 5 bases and J by 3 bases, 11 bases remained unmatched. The CDR3 runs 17 residues. Germline-derived CDR1 and CDR2 are MDHEN and SYDVKM. CDR3 residues: CASSPASGRWGTDTQYF. The CDR3 DNA reads TGTGCCAGCAGTCCCGCTAGCGGGAGATGGGGAACAGATACGCAGTATTTT.

The gene calls are TRBV6-2 or TRBV6-3 and TRBJ1-4; 8 nucleotides align to TRBD1. The CDR3 totals 18 residues. In germline, CDR1 is MNHEY, CDR2 SVGEGT. V lost 5 bases and J lost 0; bases outside the gene matches: 11. As DNA, the CDR3 is TGTGCCAGCAGTCGAAGTAGGACAGGGAGTTCAACTAATGAAAAACTGTTTTTT. Translated: CASSRSRTGSSTNEKLFF.

The chain employs TRBV20-1 and TRBJ1-6, with D uncertain. Germline CDR1 is DFQATT and CDR2 is SNEGSKA (reference sequence). V was clipped by 3 bases and J by 5 bases, with 17 bases between them. CDR3 size: 16 residues. The CDR3 DNA reads as TGCAGTGCTAGGGCCAGCGCATTGGATAATAATTCACCCCTCCACTTT. It encodes CSARASALDNNSPLHF.

This rearrangement joins TRBV21-1 to TRBJ2-3; TRBD1, the D gene given by the table, was not confirmed from the DNA. TRBV21-1 constitutes a pseudogene. This CDR3 has 13 amino acids. CDR3 DNA: TGTGCCACCCGGGGGGCAGGCACAGATACGCAGTATTTT. Translating it yields CATRGAGTDTQYF.

This clonotype was seen only once. The chain recombines TRBV3-1 with TRBJ2-5; maybe TRBD2 (5 bases). Near its end, the DNA agrees better with TRBJ2-1, so the J call may be wrong. Germline CDR1 reads LGHDT; CDR2 reads YNNKEL (reference sequence). The CDR3 is 14 residues long. In DNA, the CDR3 is TGTGCCAGCAGCCAGAGGGTGGACGAAGAGACCCAGTTCTTC. Its translation is CASSQRVDEETQFF.

The CDR3 is CASSQAPTSRAEAFF. CDR3 DNA sequence: TGCGCCAGCAGCCAGGCCCCTACCTCCAGGGCAGAAGCTTTCTTT. V usage is TRBV4-1 and J usage is TRBJ1-1; D perhaps matches TRBD1 (5 bases). Germline-derived CDR1 and CDR2 are MGHRA and YSYEKL. The CDR3 has 15 residues. Trimming pared 3 bases from V and 8 bases from J, leaving 19 bases between.

In this sample, this clonotype turned up a few times. The chain combines TRBV10-3 with TRBJ2-5; maybe TRBD1 (5 bases). The V end lost 7 bases, the J end lost 1 base, and 10 bases lay between the germline ends. The germline V gene encodes CDR1 ENHRY and CDR2 SYGVKD. This CDR3 has 13 amino acids. CDR3 sequence reads: CAITRVPQETQYF. CDR3 DNA: TGTGCCATCACCAGGGTACCCCAAGAGACCCAGTACTTC.

The chain is built from TRBV20-1 and TRBJ1-5, with 9 bases aligning to TRBD1. CDR1 DFQATT and CDR2 SNEGSKA come from the germline V gene (reference sequence). The trim removed 0 bases at V and 1 base at J, leaving 4 bases unmatched. The CDR3 extends over 16 amino acids. CDR3 residues: CSARDRGQGSNQPQHF. Here the CDR3 DNA reads TGCAGTGCTAGAGATCGGGGACAGGGAAGCAATCAGCCCCAGCATTTT.

This chain connects TRBV30 to TRBJ1-4, with a weak D call TRBD1 (6 bases). The CDR3 runs 14 residues. V lost 0 bases and J 8 bases, leaving 13 bases between the germline ends. CDR1 and CDR2 (germline): GTSNPN, SVGIG (reference sequence). The CDR3 loop is CAWSVWGLREKLFF. In DNA, the CDR3 is TGTGCCTGGAGTGTATGGGGGCTAAGGGAAAAACTGTTTTTT.

The V and J genes are TRBV7-6 and TRBJ1-3, with TRBD1 as a possible D gene (6 bases). Germline loops: CDR1 SGHVS, CDR2 FNYEAQ. CDR3 size: 15 residues. Trimming removed 5 bases at V and 0 bases at J, with 11 bases between. The CDR3 DNA sequence: TGTGCCAGCAGCCAAGGGACAAACTCTGGAAACACCATATATTTT. It translates to CASSQGTNSGNTIYF.

The table lists this clonotype with many counts. The chain carries TRBV29-1 and TRBJ2-7, with unresolved D. Germline V gene lookup returns CDR1 SQVTM and CDR2 ANQGSEA. The CDR3 covers 14 residues. The V gene lost 0 bases and the J gene lost 2 bases, with 11 bases spanning the gap. This chain's CDR3 is CSVEEGREPYEQYF. Written as DNA, the CDR3 is TGCAGCGTTGAAGAGGGCAGAGAGCCCTACGAGCAGTACTTC.

The gene calls are TRBV2 and TRBJ1-1; D remains ambiguous. Trimming took off 8 bases at V and 3 bases at J, with 13 bases between the two ends. Germline CDR1 and CDR2: SNHLY and FYNNEI. The CDR3 sequence is 13 residues long. The CDR3 nucleotides read TGTGCCAGCCTTAGGGTGCGCGACACTGAAGCTTTCTTT. Translation: CASLRVRDTEAFF.

The table lists this clonotype with a few counts. The chain couples TRBV7-9 to TRBJ1-6; TRBD1 might be the D (6 bases). CDR3 length: 17 amino acids. The germline V gene encodes CDR1 SEHNR and CDR2 FQNEAQ (reference sequence). Trimming left V 5 bases short and J 0 bases short, with 14 bases between. The CDR3 nucleotides read TGTGCCAGCAGCCGCGGGGGCGGGAGCTCCTATAATTCACCCCTCCACTTT. Translation gives CASSRGGGSSYNSPLHF. The full variable domain, in which reference TRBV7-9 and TRBJ1-6 provide the parts outside the CDR3, is DTGVSQNPRHKITKRGQNVTFRCDPISEHNRLYWYRQTLGQGPEFLTYFQNEAQLEKSRLLSDRFSAERPKGSFSTLEIQRTEQGDSAMYLCASSRGGGSSYNSPLHFGNGTRLTVT.

The chain uses TRBV6-2 or TRBV6-3 and TRBJ2-1, with 10 bases lining up with TRBD2. The last part of the DNA fits TRBJ2-7 better; the J call may be wrong. Per germline, CDR1 MNHEY and CDR2 SVGEGT. This CDR3 contains 14 residues. The CDR3, as DNA: TGTGCCAGCAGTTACGCTAGCGGGAGTAATGAGCAGTACTTC. Translation: CASSYASGSNEQYF.

The chain carries TRBV18 and TRBJ2-1; 7 bases line up with TRBD2. Germline lookup yields CDR1 KGHSH and CDR2 LQKENI. The CDR3 is made up of 16 amino acids. V was pared by 0 bases and J by 6 bases, with 8 bases of the junction left unmatched. CDR3 in amino acids: CASSPPGSREGNEQFF. DNA of the CDR3: TGTGCCAGCTCACCACCAGGGTCGAGGGAGGGCAATGAGCAGTTCTTC.

V usage is TRBV6-5 and J usage is TRBJ2-7, with 9 bases fitting TRBD2. The CDR3 is made up of 15 amino acids. J was trimmed by 3 bases and V by 2 bases; bases with no gene match: 5. Germline V lookup: CDR1 MNHEY, CDR2 SVGAGI. The CDR3: CASSYRRGGHYEQYF. CDR3 in DNA: TGTGCCAGCAGTTACCGGCGGGGGGGCCACTACGAGCAGTACTTC.

The gene calls are TRBV10-3 and TRBJ2-1; no clear D. Trimming took off 0 bases at V and 4 bases at J, with 13 bases between the two ends. CDR3 length: 16 amino acids. The germline V gene encodes CDR1 ENHRY and CDR2 SYGVKD. CDR3 coding DNA: TGTGCCATCAGTGAGTCGCTCCATACGGAATACAATGAGCAGTTCTTC. It yields the protein CAISESLHTEYNEQFF.

This clonotype was seen only a few times. V usage is TRBV18 and J usage is TRBJ2-3, with 10 nucleotides matching TRBD2. CDR1 is KGHSH and CDR2 is LQKENI in the germline V gene. The CDR3 covers 16 residues. The trim removed 3 bases at V and 4 bases at J, leaving 7 bases unmatched. Here the CDR3 reads CASSPIGAGGPDTQYF. CDR3 DNA: TGTGCCAGCTCACCGATCGGAGCGGGGGGGCCAGATACGCAGTATTTT. The whole variable domain, remainder taken from reference TRBV18 and TRBJ2-3, is NAGVMQNPRHLVRRRGQEARLRCSPMKGHSHVYWYRQLPEEGLKFMVYLQKENIIDESGMPKERFSAEFPKEGPSILRIQQVVRGDSAAYFCASSPIGAGGPDTQYFGPGTRLTVL.

This sequence joins TRBV28 and TRBJ2-3, with TRBD1 identical over 7 bases. The V and J ends lost 6 bases and 3 bases, in that order; junction bases with no gene match: 9. CDR1 is MDHEN and CDR2 is SYDVKM in the germline V gene. The CDR3 has 15 amino acids. CDR3 bases: TGTGCCAGCAGGGAACGACCGGGACAGACAGATACGCAGTATTTT. Its protein is CASRERPGQTDTQYF.

The chain has TRBV5-8 and TRBJ2-7; D not resolved. CDR3 length equals 14 residues. Per germline, CDR1 SGHTS and CDR2 YDEGEE. With 0 bases removed from V and 0 bases from J, the gap between germline ends came to 7 bases. CDR3 sequence: CASSLDVLSYEQYF. The CDR3 coding sequence is TGTGCCAGCAGCTTGGATGTCCTCTCCTACGAGCAGTACTTC.

Note on this clonotype: Mismatch with germline at one junction end may stem from a read error. The chain couples TRBV27 to TRBJ2-4, with TRBD2 matching over 13 bases. The J call could be wrong; TRBJ2-7 is a better fit for the DNA end. This CDR3 spans 17 amino acids. The germline V gene encodes CDR1 MNHEY and CDR2 SMNVEV (reference sequence). CDR3 nucleotides: TGTACCAGCAGTCGGGGACTAGCGGGACCCCAAAACTACGAGCAGTACTTC. Protein: CTSSRGLAGPQNYEQYF.

There are many counts of this clonotype. The chain joins TRBV2 to TRBJ1-2; tentatively, D is TRBD1 (5 bases). This CDR3 contains 11 residues. Trimming took 4 bases from V and 6 from J, leaving 6 bases between them. CDR1 and CDR2 (germline): SNHLY, FYNNEI. The CDR3 loop is CASSAGDGYTF. Here the CDR3 DNA reads TGTGCCAGCAGTGCGGGGGATGGCTACACCTTC.

The J gene is TRBJ2-7, the V gene TRBV29-1, with 8 bases identical to TRBD2. This CDR3 has 14 residues. The germline CDR1 and CDR2 sequences are SQVTM and ANQGSEA. J was trimmed by 1 base and V by 0 bases; bases with no gene match: 2. CDR3 protein: CSVEEERESYEQYF. CDR3 in DNA: TGCAGCGTTGAAGAAGAGCGGGAGTCCTACGAGCAGTACTTC.

This clonotype was observed once. The chain has TRBV20-1 and TRBJ2-4, with TRBD2 matching 9 bases. The germline CDR1 and CDR2 sequences are DFQATT and SNEGSKA (reference sequence). The CDR3 covers 14 residues. V lost 2 bases and J lost 8; bases outside the gene matches: 7. The CDR3 region is CSARQAGGGDIQYF. CDR3 coding DNA: TGCAGTGCTAGACAAGCGGGAGGAGGGGACATTCAGTACTTC.

The chain combines TRBV27 with TRBJ1-5, with D uncertain. V lost 1 base, J lost 0 bases, and 16 bases lay in between. Per germline, CDR1 MNHEY and CDR2 SMNVEV (reference sequence). This CDR3 spans 18 amino acids. CDR3 amino acids: CASSLFSVERISNQPQHF. The CDR3 bases are TGTGCCAGCAGTTTATTTTCTGTGGAGAGGATTAGCAATCAGCCCCAGCATTTT.

This clonotype occurred a few times. The chain joins TRBV30 to TRBJ2-7; D perhaps matches TRBD1 (6 bases). Trimming removed 0 bases at V and 7 bases at J, with 10 bases between. This CDR3 is 12 amino acids long. Looked up from germline, CDR1 is GTSNPN and CDR2 is SVGIG (reference sequence). For the CDR3, the DNA is TGTGCCTGGAGTGTAGGGGGTTGGGAGCAGTACTTC. Protein: CAWSVGGWEQYF.

This clonotype was seen only once. The V gene is TRBV2, the J gene TRBJ1-1, with TRBD1 matching 7 bases. V shed 6 bases, J shed 2 bases, and the junction held 9 bases outside the gene matches. CDR1 and CDR2 (germline): SNHLY, FYNNEI. CDR3 size: 15 residues. The CDR3 is CASRLDREGNTEAFF. The CDR3 nucleotides read TGTGCCAGCAGACTAGACAGGGAGGGAAACACTGAAGCTTTCTTT.

The rearrangement joins TRBV7-2 to TRBJ2-1, with 12 bases matching TRBD2. With the DNA end fitting TRBJ2-7 better, the J assignment may be wrong. The CDR3 has 17 residues. The germline gives CDR1 SGHTA, CDR2 FQGNSA. The CDR3 coding sequence is TGTGCCAGCAGCCCGACTAGCGGGAGAGTAATATACAATGAGCAGTACTTC. Translation gives CASSPTSGRVIYNEQYF.

This chain connects TRBV27 to TRBJ2-4, with D perhaps TRBD1 or TRBD2 (5 bases each). The V and J ends lost 3 bases and 13 bases respectively, with 13 bases between them. Looked up from germline, CDR1 is MNHEY and CDR2 is SMNVEV (reference sequence). The CDR3 is 12 amino acids. The DNA for the CDR3 is TGTGCCAGCAGTTTCAGGGTCGGGGAGCAGTACTTC. This codes for CASSFRVGEQYF.